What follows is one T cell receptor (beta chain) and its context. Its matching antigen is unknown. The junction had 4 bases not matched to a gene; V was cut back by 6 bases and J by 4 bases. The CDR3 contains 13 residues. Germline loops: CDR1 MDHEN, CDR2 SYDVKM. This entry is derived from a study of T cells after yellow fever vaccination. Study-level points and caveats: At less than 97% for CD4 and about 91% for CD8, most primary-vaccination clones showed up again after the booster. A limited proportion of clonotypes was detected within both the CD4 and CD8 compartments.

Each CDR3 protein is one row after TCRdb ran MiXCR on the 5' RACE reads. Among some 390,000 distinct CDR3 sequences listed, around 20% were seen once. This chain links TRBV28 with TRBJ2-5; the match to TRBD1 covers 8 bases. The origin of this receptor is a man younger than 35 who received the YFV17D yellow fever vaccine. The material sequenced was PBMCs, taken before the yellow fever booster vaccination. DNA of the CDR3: TGTGCCAGCAGCATCACAGGGGGAGAGACCCAGTACTTC. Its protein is CASSITGGETQYF.